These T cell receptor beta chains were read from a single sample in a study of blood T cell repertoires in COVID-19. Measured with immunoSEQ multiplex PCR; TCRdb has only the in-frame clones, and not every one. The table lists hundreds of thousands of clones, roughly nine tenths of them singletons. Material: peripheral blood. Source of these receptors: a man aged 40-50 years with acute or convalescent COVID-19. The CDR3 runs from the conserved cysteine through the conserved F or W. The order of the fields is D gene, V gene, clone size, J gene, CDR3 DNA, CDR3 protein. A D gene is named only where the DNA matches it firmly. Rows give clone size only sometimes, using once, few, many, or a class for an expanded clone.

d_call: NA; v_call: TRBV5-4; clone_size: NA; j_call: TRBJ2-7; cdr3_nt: TGTGCCAGCAGCTTTCCAGGCAGCCAATCCTACGAGCAGTACTTC; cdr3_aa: CASSFPGSQSYEQYF
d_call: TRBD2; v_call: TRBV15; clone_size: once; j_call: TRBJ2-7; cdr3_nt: TGTGCCACCAGCAGAGATCGGACTAGCTACGAGCAGTACTTC; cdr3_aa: CATSRDRTSYEQYF
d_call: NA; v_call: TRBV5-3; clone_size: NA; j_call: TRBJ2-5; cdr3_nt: TGTGCCAGCCTCCACCAAGAGACCCAGTACTTC; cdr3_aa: CASLHQETQYF
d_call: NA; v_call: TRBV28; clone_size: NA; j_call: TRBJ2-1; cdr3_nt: TGTGCCAGCAGACCCGAGGCGGTGAGCTCCTACAATGAGCAGTTCTTC; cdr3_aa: CASRPEAVSSYNEQFF
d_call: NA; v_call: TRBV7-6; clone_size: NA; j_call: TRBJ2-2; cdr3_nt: TGTGCCAGCAGCTTAAATGAGGGCTCGAACACCGGGGAGCTGTTTTTT; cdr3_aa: CASSLNEGSNTGELFF
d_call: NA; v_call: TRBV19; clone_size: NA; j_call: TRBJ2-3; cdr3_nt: TGTGCCAGTAGCCTCAACAGGGCATTCACAGATACGCAGTATTTT; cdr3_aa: CASSLNRAFTDTQYF
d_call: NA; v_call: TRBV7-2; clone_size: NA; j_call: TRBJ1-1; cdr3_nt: TGTGCCAGCAGCCCGATCGCTCAGGGAGGGACTGAAGCTTTCTTT; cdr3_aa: CASSPIAQGGTEAFF
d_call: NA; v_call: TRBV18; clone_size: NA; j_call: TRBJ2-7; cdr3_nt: TGTGCCAGCTCACCCTTTACAGGGCAGCCAGGCGAGCAGTACTTC; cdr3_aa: CASSPFTGQPGEQYF
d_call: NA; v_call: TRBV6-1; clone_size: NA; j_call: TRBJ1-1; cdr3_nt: TGTGCCAGCAGTGACTGGTCAGGCCCTATGAACACTGAAGCTTTCTTT; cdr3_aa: CASSDWSGPMNTEAFF
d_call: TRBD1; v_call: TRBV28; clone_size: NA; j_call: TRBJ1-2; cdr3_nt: TGTGCCAGCAGTTCCGGACAGGGAGCTAACTATGGCTACACCTTC; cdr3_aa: CASSSGQGANYGYTF
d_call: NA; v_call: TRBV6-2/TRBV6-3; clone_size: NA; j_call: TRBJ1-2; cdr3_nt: TGTGCCAGCAGTACTTACAGGCTAGGGAGCTACACCTTC; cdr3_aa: CASSTYRLGSYTF
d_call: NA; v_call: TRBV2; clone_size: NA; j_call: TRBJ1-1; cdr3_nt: TGTGCCAGCAACGCCTGGAGCGGGGTTTTAGCTTTCTTT; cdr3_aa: CASNAWSGVLAFF
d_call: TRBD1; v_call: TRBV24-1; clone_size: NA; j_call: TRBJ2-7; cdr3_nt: TGTGCCACCAGTGATTCCGCACGGACAGGGTCCTACGAGCAGTACTTC; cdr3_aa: CATSDSARTGSYEQYF
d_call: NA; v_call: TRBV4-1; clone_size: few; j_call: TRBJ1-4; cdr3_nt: TGCGCCAGCAGCCAAGAGACAGCAACTAATGAAAAACTGTTTTTT; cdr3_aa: CASSQETATNEKLFF
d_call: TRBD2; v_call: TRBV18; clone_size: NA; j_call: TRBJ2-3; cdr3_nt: TGTGCCAGCTCACCACAGAGGATTAGCGGGGGGTCGAAAACAGATACGCAGTATTTT; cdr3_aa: CASSPQRISGGSKTDTQYF
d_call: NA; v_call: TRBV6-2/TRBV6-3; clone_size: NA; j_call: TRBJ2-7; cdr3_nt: TGTGCCAGCAGTCCCCGGGGGGCGGGGCTCTCCTACGAGCAGTACTTC; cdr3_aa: CASSPRGAGLSYEQYF
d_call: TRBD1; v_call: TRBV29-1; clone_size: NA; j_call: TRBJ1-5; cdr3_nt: TGCAGCGTTATACAGGGGAATCAGCCCCAGCATTTT; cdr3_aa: CSVIQGNQPQHF